This entry lists 17 T cell receptor beta chains sequenced from one sample in a study of blood T cell dynamics during melanoma immunotherapy. As for time point: week 3, after first cycle of checkpoint inhibitor. Repertoires were generated with immunoSEQ multiplex PCR, while TCRdb's copy carries only in-frame clones and drops some. The repertoire has 10,000 to 13,000 clones, over 80% of them found once; the top ten carry around 6.9%. The sequencing here drew on blood, taken from a patient treated with checkpoint blockade. These receptors came from a human donor with melanoma.

This clone showed up just once. The chain employs TRBV5-1 and TRBJ1-1; 7 nucleotides agree with TRBD1. The CDR3 is 14 amino acids. The trim removed 0 bases at V and 6 bases at J, leaving 5 bases unmatched. CDR1 is SGHRS and CDR2 is YFSETQ in the germline V gene. CDR3 protein: CASSLETGTAEAFF. The CDR3 nucleotides read TGCGCCAGCAGCTTGGAGACAGGGACCGCTGAAGCTTTCTTT. Using reference TRBV5-1 and TRBJ1-1 for the parts outside the CDR3, the full variable domain is KAGVTQTPRYLIKTRGQQVTLSCSPISGHRSVSWYQQTPGQGLQFLFEYFSETQRNKGNFPGRFSGRQFSNSRSEMNVSTLELGDSALYLCASSLETGTAEAFFGQGTRLTVV.

This clone was found a few times. The rearrangement joins TRBV23-1 to TRBJ2-7, with D perhaps matching TRBD1 (6 bases). TRBV23-1 has ORF status, its function being uncertain. This CDR3 spans 13 amino acids. V was cut by 4 bases and J by 2 bases, with 9 bases left in between. The CDR3 sequence: CASSRGTPYEQYV. The CDR3 nucleotides read TGCGCCAGCAGTCGGGGGACACCCTACGAGCAGTACGTC.

The genes are TRBV7-9 and TRBJ1-4; no definite D call. V was cut by 6 bases and J by 7 bases, with 9 bases left in between. Germline V CDR1 and CDR2: SEHNR, FQNEAQ (reference sequence). The CDR3 runs to 12 residues. The CDR3 coding sequence is TGTGCCAGCAGAGAAGAGGGTGAAAAACTGTTTTTT. Translated, it gives CASREEGEKLFF.

The V and J genes are TRBV6-1 and TRBJ1-6; D is unresolved. CDR3 length: 14 amino acids. Trimming took 3 bases from V and 0 from J, leaving 3 bases between them. CDR1 and CDR2 (germline): MNHNS, SASEGT. The CDR3 sequence is CASSEVSYNSPLHF. CDR3 DNA: TGTGCCAGCAGTGAGGTCTCCTATAATTCACCCCTCCACTTT.

CDR3 loop: CATHDSGQGYSPLHF. As DNA, the CDR3 is TGTGCCACGCACGACTCGGGACAGGGGTATTCACCCCTCCACTTT. The chain is built from TRBV10-3 and TRBJ1-6; 10 bases agree with TRBD1. Germline-derived CDR1 and CDR2 are ENHRY and SYGVKD. This CDR3 contains 15 residues. V was pared by 10 bases and J by 8 bases, with 11 bases of the junction left unmatched.

The chain is built from TRBV20-1 and TRBJ2-1; a weak D match, TRBD1 (5 bases). The CDR3 length is 10 residues. Trimming pared 0 bases from V and 14 bases from J, leaving 8 bases between. Germline assignment: CDR1 DFQATT and CDR2 SNEGSKA (reference sequence). CDR3 sequence reads: CSARDRAEFF. The CDR3 DNA follows: TGCAGTGCTAGAGACAGGGCGGAGTTCTTC.

This chain joins TRBV10-2 and TRBJ2-3, with D perhaps matching TRBD2 (6 bases). Germline CDR1 is WSHSY and CDR2 is SAAADI. This CDR3 region has 19 residues. V was clipped by 5 bases and J by 3 bases, with 27 bases between them. The DNA of the CDR3 is TGCGCCAGCAGTTATGGGGGACTTATCTCCAACCCTGCGACAGATACGCAGTATTTT. It codes for CASSYGGLISNPATDTQYF.

The rearrangement links TRBV19 to TRBJ2-3; TRBD2 matches at 12 bases. Trimming removed 1 base from V and 0 bases from J; junction bases left unmatched: 8. CDR1 and CDR2 (germline): LNHDA, SQIVND (reference sequence). There are 19 residues in the CDR3. The CDR3 DNA sequence: TGTGCCAGTAGTATAGCGGGGCTAGCGGGGGGGACTAGCACAGATACGCAGTATTTT. It encodes CASSIAGLAGGTSTDTQYF.

V gene TRBV5-8 combines with J gene TRBJ2-5; 7 bases line up with TRBD1. The CDR3 totals 15 residues. CDR1 and CDR2 from the germline V gene are SGHTS and YDEGEE. Unmatched junction bases numbered 5, after V lost 1 base and J lost 2 bases. The CDR3 loop reads CASSLSGTAQETQYF. In DNA form, the CDR3 reads TGTGCCAGCAGCTTGAGTGGGACAGCTCAAGAGACCCAGTACTTC. The whole variable domain, remainder taken from reference TRBV5-8 and TRBJ2-5, is EAGVTQSPTHLIKTRGQQATLRCSPISGHTSVYWYQQALGLGLQFLLWYDEGEERNRGNFPPRFSGRQFPNYSSELNVNALELEDSALYLCASSLSGTAQETQYFGPGTRLLVL.

This chain connects TRBV19 to TRBJ1-4; D may be TRBD1 (5 bases). Germline V lookup: CDR1 LNHDA, CDR2 SQIVND (reference sequence). V was cut by 1 base and J by 0 bases, with 12 bases left in between. The CDR3 extends over 17 amino acids. The CDR3 protein is CASSIGPLRATNEKLFF. CDR3 sequence (DNA): TGTGCCAGTAGTATAGGTCCACTCAGGGCAACTAATGAAAAACTGTTTTTT.

The gene calls are TRBV29-1 and TRBJ2-2; D is uncertain. The CDR3 loop spans 12 amino acids. Germline CDR1 reads SQVTM; CDR2 reads ANQGSEA. CDR3 loop: CGCQINTGELFF. The CDR3 DNA is TGCGGCTGCCAGATAAACACCGGGGAGCTGTTTTTT.

The V and J genes are TRBV10-3 and TRBJ2-1; TRBD2 matches at 8 bases. The CDR3 spans 13 residues. Germline CDR1 ENHRY, CDR2 SYGVKD. As DNA, the CDR3 is TGTAACCACTTAGCGCGGGGGGAAAGTGAGCAGTTCTTC. Its protein is CNHLARGESEQFF.

The CDR3 coding sequence is TGTGCCAGTAGTATAGATGGAGCGGGTGAACCCATACTCCGCACAGATACGCAGTATTTT. Its translation: CASSIDGAGEPILRTDTQYF. This chain joins TRBV19 and TRBJ2-3; tentatively, D is TRBD2 (6 bases). Trimming pared 0 bases from V and 1 base from J, leaving 23 bases between. CDR1 is LNHDA, CDR2 SQIVND, per germline (reference sequence). The CDR3 has 20 residues.

This chain connects TRBV7-8 to TRBJ2-1; a weak D match, TRBD2 (5 bases). Trimming took 5 bases from V and 4 from J, leaving 9 bases between them. The CDR3 sequence is 13 residues long. Germline CDR1 is SGHVS and CDR2 is FQNEAQ. The CDR3 spells CASSPGIYNEQFF. Written as DNA, the CDR3 is TGTGCCAGCAGCCCGGGAATTTACAATGAGCAGTTCTTC.

The gene calls are TRBV19 and TRBJ2-2, with TRBD2 matching over 7 bases. The CDR3 totals 16 residues. J gave up 6 bases and V 5 bases, and 12 bases lay outside the gene matches. Germline V gene sequence: CDR1 LNHDA, CDR2 SQIVND (reference sequence). The CDR3 spells CASSALGLGQAGELFF. The CDR3 DNA follows: TGTGCCAGTAGTGCCTTAGGACTAGGTCAGGCCGGGGAGCTGTTTTTT.

The chain couples TRBV7-6 to TRBJ1-6; no clear D gene. The CDR3 spans 15 residues. Germline assignment: CDR1 SGHVS and CDR2 FNYEAQ. V lost 5 bases, J lost 6 bases, and 14 bases lay in between. CDR3 region: CASSELPDSNSPLHF. The CDR3 DNA sequence: TGTGCCAGCAGCGAGTTGCCAGATTCTAATTCACCCCTCCACTTT.

The rearrangement links TRBV10-3 to TRBJ2-7; 11 nucleotides line up with TRBD2. V shed 4 bases and J 2 bases; nucleotides not matched to a gene: 4. The CDR3 length is 15 residues. The germline gives CDR1 ENHRY, CDR2 SYGVKD. The CDR3 protein is CAISVSSGGAYEQYV. DNA of the CDR3: TGTGCCATCAGTGTTAGTAGCGGGGGGGCCTACGAGCAGTACGTC.